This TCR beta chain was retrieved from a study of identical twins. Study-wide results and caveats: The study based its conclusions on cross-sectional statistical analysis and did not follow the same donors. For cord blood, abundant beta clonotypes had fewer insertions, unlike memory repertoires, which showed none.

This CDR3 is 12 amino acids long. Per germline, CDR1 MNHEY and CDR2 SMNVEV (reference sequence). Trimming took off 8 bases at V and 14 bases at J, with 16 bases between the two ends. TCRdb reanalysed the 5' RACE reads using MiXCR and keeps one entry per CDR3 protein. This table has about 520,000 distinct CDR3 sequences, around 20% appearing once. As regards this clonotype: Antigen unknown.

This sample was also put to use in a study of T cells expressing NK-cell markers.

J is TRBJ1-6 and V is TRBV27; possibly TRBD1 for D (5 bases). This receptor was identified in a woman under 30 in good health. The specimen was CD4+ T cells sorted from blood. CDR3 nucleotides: TGTGCCAGCGGAAATCCGGGACTCTCCCTCCACTTT. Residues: CASGNPGLSLHF.